A single T cell receptor beta chain is shown here with its context. The antigen is undetermined. Memory T cells were selected with anti-CD45RO beads from the CD45RA-negative fraction. The sample belongs to a study of relationships among human T cell subsets. Study outcomes and limitations: Over 50% of CD8+ cytotoxic sequences were in clones over 100 reads; regulatory and Th2 had few.

From mRNA, alpha and beta CDR3 regions were amplified using semiquantitative ARM-PCR. In ARM-PCR, communal superprimers followed tagged nested gene-specific primers for exponential amplification. TCRdb re-called the multiplex PCR reads with MiXCR, one entry per CDR3 protein. Among over 8,000 distinct CDR3 sequences listed, around 59% were seen once. The CDR3 contains 13 residues. Looked up from germline, CDR1 is MDHEN and CDR2 is SYDVKM. Trimming removed 6 bases from V and 1 base from J, with 9 bases in between. Sequencing input: memory T cells sorted from blood. The gene calls are TRBV28 and TRBJ2-5, with unresolved D. This TCR was recovered from a man in his forties in good health. CDR3 nucleotide sequence: TGTGCCAGCAGGAGCTTTGGCCAAGAGACCCAGTACTTC. Translation gives CASRSFGQETQYF. The full variable domain, in which reference TRBV28 and TRBJ2-5 provide the parts outside the CDR3, is DVKVTQSSRYLVKRTGEKVFLECVQDMDHENMFWYRQDPGLGLRLIYFSYDVKMKEKGDIPEGYSVSREKKERFSLILESASTNQTSMYLCASRSFGQETQYFGPGTRLLVL.